One T cell receptor (beta chain) is described in this entry. Its antigen remains unidentified. The treatment: some 20 received Ad26.COV2.S at low or high dose, single or two shots; several received placebo; per-sample allocation not given. Specimens were obtained on day 63 following the first vaccine or placebo injection. The data are from a study of Ad26.COV2.S vaccination and SARS-CoV-2 variants. In the study overall: Doses of Ad26.COV2.S were injected into muscle once or twice, 56 days apart. Whole-study results and caveats: Vaccine and placebo recipients had comparable breadth of non-spike TCRs. There was a possibility that the TCR breadth and depth analyses underestimated total T cell responses.

The CDR3 covers 14 residues. J lost 4 bases, V lost 5 bases, and 6 bases had no gene match. The germline CDR1 and CDR2 sequences are SQVTM and ANQGSEA. Clones were read by immunoSEQ multiplex PCR, and TCRdb kept only the in-frame ones, dropping some. The sample holds fewer than 500,000 clones, 90% seen once. This clonotype was sampled from a person between 18 and 59 years old who received the Ad26.COV2.S COVID-19 vaccine or a placebo. The source was peripheral blood, collected in a trial of Ad26.COV2.S vaccine versus placebo. The genes are TRBV29-1 and TRBJ2-2; 8 nucleotides align to TRBD1. CDR3 protein: CSVLQGVSTGELFF. The DNA for the CDR3 is TGCAGCGTTTTACAGGGGGTCAGCACCGGGGAGCTGTTTTTT.